These 11 T cell receptor beta chains came from one sample sequenced in a study of blood T cells in healthy people across ages. Primed by a sample-barcoded 5' primer and a J-beta primer mix, a second PCR proceeded for 7 to 11 cycles. Each CDR3 protein gets one entry after TCRdb re-called the 5' RACE reads with MiXCR. Among 700,000 to 850,000 distinct CDR3 sequences, about 53% were seen once, and the ten largest hold about two fifths. Sequencing used blood. The receptors stem from a man older than 75 in good health.

The rearrangement joins TRBV24-1 to TRBJ2-3, with D perhaps matching TRBD2 (6 bases). CDR1 KGHDR and CDR2 SFDVKD come from the germline V gene. V was cut by 4 bases and J by 14 bases, with 18 bases left in between. The CDR3 loop spans 13 amino acids. The DNA of the CDR3 is TGTGCCACCAGTGACGGTGGGAGGCAATACGCGTATTTT. It encodes CATSDGGRQYAYF.

Only a few counts were recorded for this clonotype. This chain connects TRBV27 to TRBJ2-4; possible D gene TRBD1, 6 bases. This CDR3 contains 13 residues. Trimming stripped 3 bases from V and 6 bases from J, with 9 bases between. Per the germline V gene, CDR1 is MNHEY and CDR2 is SMNVEV (reference sequence). The CDR3 loop is CASSLEDRNIQYF. Here the CDR3 DNA reads TGTGCCAGCAGTTTGGAGGACAGAAACATTCAGTACTTC.

In the case of this clonotype: One end of the junction fails to match germline, which may point to a read error. The chain carries TRBV6-6 and TRBJ1-1; D remains ambiguous. The CDR3 spans 13 residues. Germline V gives CDR1 MNHNY, CDR2 SVGAGI (reference sequence). Written as DNA, the CDR3 is TGTGCCAGCACCGCCCGGCAGGTAGCTGAAACTTTCTTT. Translation gives CASTARQVAETFF.

This clonotype was seen a few times. The chain combines TRBV28 with TRBJ2-1; D gene ambiguous. The germline V gene has CDR1 MDHEN and CDR2 SYDVKM. The CDR3 runs 13 residues. Trimming shortened V by 5 bases and J by 12 bases, and 17 bases separated the two germline ends. The CDR3 region has the DNA TGTGCCAGCAGTGAAACCGGACCCCTAGGGCAGTTCTTC. This encodes CASSETGPLGQFF.

To note about this clonotype: This sequence may be a read error, since a much larger clone differs from it by one base. The chain combines TRBV6-5 with TRBJ1-1; possible D gene TRBD1, 5 bases. The V gene's germline CDR1 is MNHEY and CDR2 SVGAGI. Trimming removed 7 bases from V and 1 base from J, with 10 bases in between. This CDR3 is built from 13 residues. CDR3 region: CASNPTGNTEAFF. The CDR3 nucleotides are TGTGCCAGCAACCCCACAGGGAACACTGAAGCTTTCTTT.

This chain links TRBV11-3 with TRBJ2-4, with TRBD2 identical over 7 bases. The J call may be wrong; the DNA end is better matched by TRBJ2-7. CDR1 is SGHNT and CDR2 is YENEEA in the germline V gene. There are 14 residues in the CDR3. This CDR3 is CASSSREGLYEQYF. The CDR3 bases are TGTGCCAGCAGCTCCAGGGAGGGCCTCTACGAGCAGTACTTC.

As concerns this clonotype: Germline and junction disagree at one end, which may indicate a read error. V and J are TRBV7-9 and TRBJ2-7; D unresolved. The germline gives CDR1 SEHNR, CDR2 FQNEAQ (reference sequence). There are 14 residues in the CDR3. CDR3: CVSSLGEISYEQYF. The CDR3 bases are TGTGTCAGCAGCTTAGGTGAGATCTCCTACGAGCAGTACTTC.

The sample holds a few counts of this clonotype. This sequence joins TRBV12-3 or TRBV12-4 and TRBJ1-2; 7 bases agree with TRBD1. The CDR3 runs 14 residues. J was trimmed by 4 bases and V by 6 bases; bases with no gene match: 8. The CDR3 DNA is TGTGCCAGCAGGCCTCGACAGGGACGCTATGGCTACACCTTC. Its translation: CASRPRQGRYGYTF.

The chain couples TRBV5-1 to TRBJ2-4, with unresolved D. The tail of the sequence fits TRBJ2-7 better, so the J call may be wrong. There are 14 residues in the CDR3. The V gene's germline CDR1 is SGHRS and CDR2 YFSETQ. The CDR3 loop reads CASSLRDQANEQYF. In DNA, the CDR3 is TGCGCCAGCAGCTTGCGCGACCAAGCCAACGAGCAGTACTTC.

On this clonotype itself: It may be a read error: a sequence one base away is much more abundant. The chain is built from TRBV7-2 and TRBJ2-4; the match to TRBD2 covers 14 bases. The assigned J gene may be wrong: the sequence end matches TRBJ2-7 better. Germline-derived CDR1 and CDR2 are SGHTA and FQGNSA. This CDR3 is 14 amino acids long. The CDR3 region is CASGRLAGGGEQYF. As DNA, the CDR3 is TGTGCCAGCGGCAGACTAGCGGGAGGGGGCGAGCAGTACTTC.

This clonotype appeared a few times. This chain joins TRBV3-1 and TRBJ2-7, with D possibly being TRBD2 (6 bases). CDR3 length: 13 residues. The germline V gene has CDR1 LGHDT and CDR2 YNNKEL (reference sequence). Trimming cost V 4 bases and J 5 bases, with 12 bases left between them. This CDR3 is CASSPTPSDEQYF. CDR3 DNA sequence: TGTGCCAGCAGCCCTACCCCTAGCGACGAGCAGTACTTC.